This T cell receptor (beta chain) was retrieved from a study of blood T cell repertoires in COVID-19. The CDR3 runs to 12 residues. Trimming left V 9 bases short and J 1 base short, with 9 bases between. The germline CDR1 and CDR2 sequences are LNHDA and SQIVND (reference sequence). The data were produced by immunoSEQ multiplex PCR, yet TCRdb's version contains in-frame clones alone and is incomplete. The sample has some 200,000 clones; around four fifths are singletons. The Seattle site enrolled patients during active infection and followed them longitudinally. This clone was detected only a few times.

Material for sequencing was peripheral blood. The chain combines TRBV19 with TRBJ1-1, with D perhaps TRBD1 (6 bases). The receptor's source is a woman in her 70s with COVID-19, enrolled during active disease. The CDR3 nucleotides are TGTGCCAGGACGGACAGGAACACTGAAGCTTTCTTT. It codes for CARTDRNTEAFF.